A single sample is the source of the 10 T cell receptor beta chains below, sequenced in a study of blood T cell repertoires in COVID-19. Profiling relied on immunoSEQ multiplex PCR, and the TCRdb table lists in-frame clones only, not all of them. The data show 200,000 or so clones, about 80% seen once. The specimen was PBMCs or T cells enriched from blood (not recorded which). The receptor set was obtained from a man between 35 and 55 years old who had recovered from COVID-19.

This clone was counted between two and nine times. The chain uses TRBV19 and TRBJ1-2; 9 bases line up with TRBD1. CDR1 is LNHDA and CDR2 is SQIVND in the germline V gene (reference sequence). The CDR3 extends over 16 amino acids. The CDR3 sequence is CATTSTRTGAAHGYTF. The DNA of the CDR3 is TGTGCTACTACCAGTACCCGGACAGGGGCCGCCCATGGCTACACCTTC.

In the case of this clone: This sample also contains other DNA sequences that code for the same CDR3. The chain employs TRBV10-3 and TRBJ2-2; D is undetermined. This CDR3 has 13 amino acids. Germline-derived CDR1 and CDR2 are ENHRY and SYGVKD. V was cut by 4 bases and J by 3 bases, with 6 bases left in between. Here the CDR3 DNA reads TGTGCCATCAGTGTGAGTGACACCGGGGAGCTGTTTTTT. This encodes CAISVSDTGELFF.

This clone was detected only a few times. The chain has TRBV7-3 and TRBJ1-1; 8 bases align to TRBD1. The CDR3 covers 13 residues. After removal of 5 bases from V and 3 bases from J, the junction contained 2 bases not matched to a gene. Germline values: CDR1 SGHTA, CDR2 FQGTGA. The CDR3 protein is CASSRDRYTEAFF. CDR3 sequence (DNA): TGTGCCAGCAGCCGGGACAGGTACACTGAAGCTTTCTTT. The entire variable domain, with the rest obtained from reference TRBV7-3 and TRBJ1-1, is as follows: GAGVSQTPSNKVTEKGKYVELRCDPISGHTALYWYRQSLGQGPEFLIYFQGTGAADDSGLPNDRFFAVRPEGSVSTLKIQRTERGDSAVYLCASSRDRYTEAFFGQGTRLTVV.

The chain employs TRBV7-9 and TRBJ1-2; D unclear. The CDR3 length is 14 residues. Per the germline V gene, CDR1 is SEHNR and CDR2 is FQNEAQ (reference sequence). V shed 5 bases and J shed 6 bases, with 16 bases lying between them. CDR3 protein: CASSLWSEMDGYTF. DNA of the CDR3: TGTGCCAGCAGCCTTTGGAGCGAAATGGATGGCTACACCTTC.

The chain employs TRBV28 and TRBJ2-3; 9 bases map to TRBD1. Germline loops: CDR1 MDHEN, CDR2 SYDVKM. The junction had 8 bases not matched to a gene; V was cut back by 4 bases and J by 0 bases. This CDR3 is 17 amino acids long. This CDR3 reads CASSSPWTGASTDTQYF. CDR3 sequence (DNA): TGTGCCAGCAGTTCCCCGTGGACAGGGGCTAGCACAGATACGCAGTATTTT.

The V and J genes are TRBV6-2 or TRBV6-3 and TRBJ1-2, with D uncertain. This CDR3 region has 16 residues. CDR1 is MNHEY and CDR2 is SVGEGT in the germline V gene. The germline V and J ends were trimmed by 7 bases and 0 bases, with 18 bases remaining between them. The CDR3 DNA follows: TGTGCCAGCACCCCAGCGTCCCCACCTGCTAACTATGGCTACACCTTC. It codes for CASTPASPPANYGYTF.

The rearrangement uses TRBV6-5 and TRBJ1-1; unclear D gene. This CDR3 contains 15 residues. Between the trimmed V and J ends, which lost 0 bases and 1 base, there was a span of 9 bases. Per the germline V gene, CDR1 is MNHEY and CDR2 is SVGAGI. The CDR3 DNA is TGTGCCAGCAGTTACTCGCGGGATACGAACACTGAAGCTTTCTTT. It specifies CASSYSRDTNTEAFF.

CDR3 in DNA: TGTGCCAGCAGTCTTCCTGACAGGTCCTATGGCTACACCTTC. Translation: CASSLPDRSYGYTF. This chain uses TRBV4-2 with TRBJ1-2; weak D call: TRBD1 (6 bases). The CDR3 consists of 14 residues. The V end was cut by 6 bases, the J end by 4 bases, with 15 bases between. Germline V gives CDR1 LGHNA, CDR2 YNFKEQ.

The rearrangement links TRBV9 to TRBJ1-2, with D unresolved. V dropped 0 bases and J dropped 0 bases, with 9 bases sitting between them. CDR3 length: 15 residues. CDR1 and CDR2 (germline): SGDLS, YYNGEE. The CDR3 DNA is TGTGCCAGCAGCGTAGGGGTAGCGACTAACTATGGCTACACCTTC. This gives the protein CASSVGVATNYGYTF. Variable domain in full (rest from reference TRBV9 and TRBJ1-2): DSGVTQTPKHLITATGQRVTLRCSPRSGDLSVYWYQQSLDQGLQFLIQYYNGEERAKGNILERFSAQQFPDLHSELNLSSLELGDSALYFCASSVGVATNYGYTFGSGTRLTVV.

V gene TRBV6-5 combines with J gene TRBJ2-1; 7 bases fit TRBD1. Trimming at V came to 2 bases and at J to 9 bases, leaving 4 bases not matched to a gene. Per germline, CDR1 MNHEY and CDR2 SVGAGI. The CDR3 runs 13 residues. CDR3 sequence: CASSYGQAGEQFF. In nucleotides, the CDR3 is TGTGCCAGCAGTTACGGACAGGCAGGTGAGCAGTTCTTC.